These 28 T cell receptor beta chains came from one sample sequenced in a study of OX40 agonist ivuxolimab in advanced cancers. Assay used: immunoSEQ multiplex PCR; TCRdb lists only in-frame clones, some missing. The data hold tens of thousands of clones, with around 81% observed a single time. The sequencing here drew on CD4+ or CD8+ T cells sorted from blood, taken in a trial of the OX40 agonist ivuxolimab. Source of these receptors: an adult with an advanced solid tumor such as melanoma, head and neck, liver or kidney cancer.

V gene TRBV4-1 combines with J gene TRBJ2-3; TRBD1 is a possible D gene (5 bases). The V gene's germline CDR1 is MGHRA and CDR2 YSYEKL. The germline V and J ends were trimmed by 3 bases and 0 bases, with 13 bases remaining between them. The CDR3 runs to 16 residues. The DNA for the CDR3 is TGCGCCAGCAGCCATACAGGCCCTATTAGCACAGATACGCAGTATTTT. It is translated as CASSHTGPISTDTQYF.

The chain carries TRBV7-6 and TRBJ2-1; D unclear. CDR1 is SGHVS and CDR2 is FNYEAQ in the germline V gene. Trimming cost V 5 bases and J 9 bases, with 8 bases left between them. This CDR3 is built from 11 residues. The CDR3 sequence: CASSRYSEQFF. For the CDR3, the DNA is TGTGCCAGCAGCCGATATAGTGAGCAGTTCTTC. Looking up the rest from reference TRBV7-6 and TRBJ2-1 gives the full variable domain: GAGVSQSPRYKVTKRGQDVALRCDPISGHVSLYWYRQALGQGPEFLTYFNYEAQQDKSGLPNDRFSAERPEGSISTLTIQRTEQRDSAMYRCASSRYSEQFFGPGTRLTVL.

This clone turned up a few times. The chain carries TRBV5-1 and TRBJ2-3; 9 bases align to TRBD2. The CDR3 contains 16 residues. Germline CDR1 is SGHRS and CDR2 is YFSETQ. V lost 4 bases to trimming and J lost 2 bases; unmatched junction nucleotides: 8. CDR3 DNA sequence: TGCGCCAGCAGCCGATGGACTAGCGAGGCCACAGATACGCAGTATTTT. Protein: CASSRWTSEATDTQYF.

The genes are TRBV9 and TRBJ2-1; maybe TRBD2 (6 bases). The CDR3 has 12 amino acids. Trimming pared 4 bases from V and 8 bases from J, leaving 10 bases between. Looked up from germline, CDR1 is SGDLS and CDR2 is YYNGEE. CDR3 sequence reads: CASSLPGDEQFF. The CDR3 nucleotides are TGTGCCAGCAGCTTACCGGGGGATGAGCAGTTCTTC.

The chain uses TRBV7-2 and TRBJ2-7, with unresolved D. Per the germline V gene, CDR1 is SGHTA and CDR2 is FQGNSA. Trimming cost V 1 base and J 3 bases, with 10 bases left between them. This CDR3 spans 14 amino acids. The CDR3 coding sequence is TGTGCCAGCAGCTTAGTAGGGCGGAACTACGAGCAGTACTTC. Protein product: CASSLVGRNYEQYF.

J is TRBJ2-1 and V is TRBV2, with 10 bases that match TRBD1. J was trimmed by 13 bases and V by 10 bases; bases with no gene match: 7. The CDR3 sequence is 11 residues long. Germline CDR1 and CDR2: SNHLY and FYNNEI. The CDR3 reads CATDRGLGQFF. The CDR3 DNA sequence: TGTGCCACCGACAGGGGGCTTGGACAGTTCTTC.

The V call is TRBV7-9, the J call TRBJ2-1; maybe TRBD2 (5 bases). CDR3 length: 14 residues. V was cut by 1 base and J by 8 bases, with 12 bases left in between. Germline loops: CDR1 SEHNR, CDR2 FQNEAQ (reference sequence). The CDR3 sequence: CASSLGRTLDEQFF. CDR3 in DNA: TGTGCCAGCAGCTTAGGGAGGACCCTCGATGAGCAGTTCTTC.

The chain combines TRBV7-6 with TRBJ2-1; 13 bases match TRBD2. V was pared by 5 bases and J by 7 bases, with 8 bases of the junction left unmatched. The CDR3 consists of 16 residues. Looked up from germline, CDR1 is SGHVS and CDR2 is FNYEAQ. The CDR3 DNA sequence: TGTGCCAGCAGCGAGACTAGCGGGAGGATTTTTAATGAGCAGTTCTTC. Encoded protein: CASSETSGRIFNEQFF. The full variable domain, rest sourced from reference TRBV7-6 and TRBJ2-1, is GAGVSQSPRYKVTKRGQDVALRCDPISGHVSLYWYRQALGQGPEFLTYFNYEAQQDKSGLPNDRFSAERPEGSISTLTIQRTEQRDSAMYRCASSETSGRIFNEQFFGPGTRLTVL.

The CDR3 sequence is CASSERGRVQETQYF. The CDR3 nucleotides read TGTGCCAGCAGTGAACGAGGCAGGGTCCAAGAGACCCAGTACTTC. V is TRBV6-1 and J is TRBJ2-5; perhaps TRBD1 as D (5 bases). The CDR3 extends over 15 amino acids. From germline, CDR1 is MNHNS and CDR2 SASEGT. Trimming took off 2 bases at V and 1 base at J, with 11 bases between the two ends.

This clone is categorized as medium-sized. The CDR3: CATSGTDSGPQHF. CDR3 in DNA: TGTGCCACCTCCGGGACGGACTCAGGGCCCCAGCATTTT. V is TRBV19 and J is TRBJ1-5; possible D gene TRBD1, 5 bases. Deletions cut 10 bases from V and 9 bases from J, with 19 bases between. This CDR3 contains 13 residues. The germline CDR1 and CDR2 sequences are LNHDA and SQIVND (reference sequence).

The chain is built from TRBV6-5 and TRBJ2-1; perhaps TRBD2 as D (5 bases). This CDR3 has 12 residues. Trimming pared 6 bases from V and 7 bases from J, leaving 10 bases between. CDR1 and CDR2 (germline): MNHEY, SVGAGI. The CDR3, as DNA: TGTGCCAGCAGGAGACCGGGAAATGAGCAGTTCTTC. Translating gives CASRRPGNEQFF.

This clone was observed once. This chain connects TRBV5-8 to TRBJ2-4; 7 bases fit TRBD1. CDR1 SGHTS and CDR2 YDEGEE come from the germline V gene. The CDR3 has 19 residues. With 0 bases clipped from V and 0 bases from J, the junction kept 12 bases outside the gene matches. The CDR3 protein is CASSLGAGGSNLAKNIQYF. CDR3 bases: TGTGCCAGCAGCTTGGGAGCAGGGGGATCGAATCTAGCCAAAAACATTCAGTACTTC.

This chain uses TRBV13 with TRBJ2-3; D remains ambiguous. V gave up 4 bases and J gave up 2 bases, with 7 bases separating them. The CDR3 is 13 residues long. The germline V gene has CDR1 PRHDT and CDR2 FYEKMQ (reference sequence). CDR3 loop: CASSSPSTDTQYF. CDR3 in DNA: TGTGCCAGCAGCTCCCCGTCCACAGATACGCAGTATTTT.

V gene TRBV29-1 combines with J gene TRBJ2-3; 7 bases map to TRBD1. V shed 0 bases, J shed 1 base, and the junction held 10 bases outside the gene matches. This CDR3 has 17 amino acids. Germline V lookup: CDR1 SQVTM, CDR2 ANQGSEA. CDR3 nucleotide sequence: TGCAGCGTTGAAGATTGGTCGCAGGGGGAAGGCACAGATACGCAGTATTTT. Amino acid sequence: CSVEDWSQGEGTDTQYF.

With respect to this clone: The same CDR3 arises from other DNA sequences in this sample as well. The chain recombines TRBV11-2 with TRBJ2-7; D could derive from TRBD1 or TRBD2 (5 bases each). This CDR3 spans 13 amino acids. Germline lookup yields CDR1 SGHAT and CDR2 FQNNGV. V lost 3 bases to trimming and J lost 0 bases, with 6 bases between them. This CDR3 reads CASSLGTSYEQYF. The DNA of the CDR3 is TGTGCCAGCAGCTTGGGGACCTCCTACGAGCAGTACTTC.

The chain links TRBV9 to TRBJ2-1, with a tentative D call TRBD1 (5 bases). The length of the CDR3 is 16 residues. V was clipped by 3 bases and J by 5 bases, with 18 bases between them. Germline CDR1 reads SGDLS; CDR2 reads YYNGEE. The CDR3 sequence: CASSALQAPFHNEQFF. For the CDR3, the DNA is TGTGCCAGCAGCGCACTACAGGCTCCCTTCCACAATGAGCAGTTCTTC.

The rearrangement joins TRBV9 to TRBJ2-7; either TRBD1 or TRBD2 may fit D (6 bases each). The germline V gene has CDR1 SGDLS and CDR2 YYNGEE. The CDR3 has 15 residues. V lost 0 bases to trimming and J lost 3 bases, with 13 bases between them. DNA of the CDR3: TGTGCCAGCAGCGTAGGTGGGGGGCTCCACTACGAGCAGTACTTC. It is translated as CASSVGGGLHYEQYF.

J is TRBJ2-7 and V is TRBV4-1; D not resolved. V shed 1 base and J shed 4 bases, with 14 bases lying between them. The CDR3 consists of 15 residues. Germline V gene sequence: CDR1 MGHRA, CDR2 YSYEKL. CDR3 in amino acids: CASSQVQTSMYEQYF. DNA for the CDR3: TGCGCCAGCAGCCAAGTACAGACCAGTATGTACGAGCAGTACTTC.

This clone occurred once. V gene TRBV7-9 combines with J gene TRBJ2-1, with a tentative D call TRBD2 (6 bases). This CDR3 is built from 14 residues. Germline assignment: CDR1 SEHNR and CDR2 FQNEAQ (reference sequence). The germline V and J ends were trimmed by 6 bases and 4 bases, with 13 bases remaining between them. CDR3: CASRPWGDYNEQFF. The DNA of the CDR3 is TGTGCCAGCAGACCGTGGGGGGATTACAATGAGCAGTTCTTC. Together with reference TRBV7-9 and TRBJ2-1, the CDR3 gives the full variable domain: DTGVSQNPRHKITKRGQNVTFRCDPISEHNRLYWYRQTLGQGPEFLTYFQNEAQLEKSRLLSDRFSAERPKGSFSTLEIQRTEQGDSAMYLCASRPWGDYNEQFFGPGTRLTVL.

The chain is built from TRBV19 and TRBJ2-1; 9 bases fit TRBD2. This CDR3 spans 16 amino acids. With 5 bases clipped from V and 5 bases from J, the junction kept 10 bases outside the gene matches. Germline V gene data show CDR1 as LNHDA and CDR2 as SQIVND (reference sequence). CDR3 in DNA: TGTGCCAGTAGTTCCAGGGTAGCGGGAGTGGACAATGAGCAGTTCTTC. This translates into CASSSRVAGVDNEQFF.

J is TRBJ2-7 and V is TRBV5-4; the match to TRBD1 covers 7 bases. Germline lookup yields CDR1 SGHNT and CDR2 YYREEE (reference sequence). The CDR3 consists of 15 residues. Germline trimming cut 3 bases from V and 5 bases from J; bases unmatched to any gene: 11. CDR3 nucleotides: TGTGCCAGCAGCTCTCCGGGACAGTGGACGGACGAGCAGTACTTC. Translating gives CASSSPGQWTDEQYF.

This chain uses TRBV19 with TRBJ1-1; 8 nucleotides line up with TRBD1. Germline-derived CDR1 and CDR2 are LNHDA and SQIVND (reference sequence). The V gene end was trimmed by 9 bases and the J gene end by 5 bases; junction bases not matched to a gene: 5. The CDR3 runs 12 residues. CDR3 in DNA: TGTGCCAGCCGGACAGGGAGAACTGAAGCTTTCTTT. Amino acids: CASRTGRTEAFF. Full variable domain (missing parts from reference TRBV19 and TRBJ1-1): DGGITQSPKYLFRKEGQNVTLSCEQNLNHDAMYWYRQDPGQGLRLIYYSQIVNDFQKGDIAEGYSVSREKKESFPLTVTSAQKNPTAFYLCASRTGRTEAFFGQGTRLTVV.

V is TRBV6-1 and J is TRBJ1-6; D is possibly TRBD1 (6 bases). The CDR3 runs to 18 residues. The V end was cut by 0 bases, the J end by 3 bases, with 15 bases between. Germline CDR1 is MNHNS and CDR2 is SASEGT. DNA of the CDR3: TGTGCCAGCAGTGAAGCGCGGACAGAAGGGTTCTATAATTCACCCCTCCACTTT. Its translation is CASSEARTEGFYNSPLHF.

This clone was observed a few times. The CDR3 DNA reads as TGTGCCAGCAGCTTTAGTACGTGGGCCTTATCCCCTACGCAGTATTTT. This encodes CASSFSTWALSPTQYF. The rearrangement joins TRBV13 to TRBJ2-3; no reliable D call. Trimming removed 3 bases at V and 8 bases at J, with 21 bases between. In germline, CDR1 is PRHDT, CDR2 FYEKMQ (reference sequence). The CDR3 loop spans 16 amino acids.

The genes are TRBV10-3 and TRBJ2-7, with 7 bases matching TRBD2. V trimming: 6 bases; J trimming: 5 bases; junction bases outside the gene matches: 10. The CDR3 has 14 amino acids. Per the germline V gene, CDR1 is ENHRY and CDR2 is SYGVKD. The CDR3 loop reads CAISPSPTSDEQYF. CDR3 bases: TGTGCCATCAGCCCGTCTCCCACTAGCGACGAGCAGTACTTC.

The chain couples TRBV4-1 to TRBJ2-3; D is perhaps TRBD1 (5 bases). Germline-derived CDR1 and CDR2 are MGHRA and YSYEKL. V gave up 4 bases and J gave up 2 bases, with 13 bases separating them. The CDR3 has 15 amino acids. CDR3 amino acids: CASSPQGRATDTQYF. In DNA form, the CDR3 reads TGCGCCAGCAGCCCCCAGGGCAGGGCCACAGATACGCAGTATTTT.

This rearrangement joins TRBV5-1 to TRBJ2-7; the D is unclear. Germline V lookup: CDR1 SGHRS, CDR2 YFSETQ. Deletions cut 4 bases from V and 4 bases from J, with 12 bases between. CDR3 size: 13 residues. The CDR3 loop reads CASSLSASYEQYF. The CDR3, as DNA: TGCGCCAGCAGCCTATCCGCTTCGTACGAGCAGTACTTC.

The J gene is TRBJ1-6, the V gene TRBV16; 8 positions agree with TRBD1. CDR1 KGHSY and CDR2 FQNENV come from the germline V gene. Trimming cost V 2 bases and J 10 bases; bases outside gene matches: 7. The CDR3 covers 15 residues. CDR3 sequence reads: CASSQGTGPSSPLHF. CDR3 DNA sequence: TGTGCCAGCAGCCAAGGGACAGGACCCTCATCACCCCTCCACTTT. The full variable domain, rest sourced from reference TRBV16 and TRBJ1-6, is GEEVAQTPKHLVRGEGQKAKLYCAPIKGHSYVFWYQQVLKNEFKFLISFQNENVFDETGMPKERFSAKCLPNSPCSLEIQATKLEDSAVYFCASSQGTGPSSPLHFGNGTRLTVT.